Below, 9 T cell receptor beta chains from the same sample are listed, as sequenced in a study of cytomegalovirus exposure and HLA in healthy donors. Both 60 Vbeta primers and 13 Jbeta primers went into the PCR. Using immunoSEQ multiplex PCR, the repertoire was profiled, and TCRdb retains in-frame clones only, with some absent. The sample comprises about 130,000 clones, 74% of which are singletons, and under 4.5% rests with the top ten. Specimen: PBMCs. These receptors all stem from a man in his forties or fifties in good health and CMV-seropositive.

The J gene is TRBJ2-7, the V gene TRBV4-3, with 8 bases that match TRBD2. The CDR3 covers 15 residues. V dropped 1 base and J dropped 3; count of bases not matched to a gene: 5. Germline V gene data show CDR1 as LGHNA and CDR2 as YSLEER. The CDR3 DNA reads TGCGCCAGCAGCCAAGCCCCCGGGGGGGGCTACGAGCAGTACTTC. It is translated as CASSQAPGGGYEQYF.

The V call is TRBV4-2, the J call TRBJ2-1; 8 bases are shared with TRBD2. The CDR3 totals 17 residues. In germline, CDR1 is LGHNA, CDR2 YNFKEQ. The J segment lost 4 bases and the V segment lost 4 bases, leaving 12 bases of the junction unmatched. CDR3 residues: CASSPVIGGAGYNEQFF. The CDR3 bases are TGTGCCAGCAGCCCAGTCATCGGGGGGGCTGGTTACAATGAGCAGTTCTTC.

About this clone: Its ends do not fully match the called genes, so a read error is possible. The chain couples TRBV7-6 to TRBJ1-2, with 9 nucleotides matching TRBD1. The CDR3 is 17 residues long. From germline, CDR1 is SGHVS and CDR2 FNYEAQ. The CDR3 loop is CTSSLWGQGFSNYGYTF. In nucleotides, the CDR3 is TGTACCAGCAGCTTATGGGGACAGGGTTTTTCCAACTATGGCTACACCTTC.

V gene TRBV6-1 combines with J gene TRBJ1-2; D gene unclear. Trimming cost V 4 bases and J 2 bases, with 8 bases left between them. The CDR3 loop spans 13 amino acids. Germline CDR1 and CDR2: MNHNS and SASEGT. The CDR3 nucleotides are TGTGCCAGCAGTGTTGGCGGAAACTATGGCTACACCTTC. Its protein is CASSVGGNYGYTF.

This clone has a handful of counts. This chain links TRBV27 with TRBJ2-7, with TRBD2 as a possible D gene (5 bases). The V end lost 5 bases, the J end lost 2 bases, and 13 bases lay between the germline ends. Germline-derived CDR1 and CDR2 are MNHEY and SMNVEV (reference sequence). The CDR3 sequence is 14 residues long. CDR3 bases: TGTGCCAGCAGTCCCGCTAGCAGAACCTACGAGCAGTACTTC. It is translated as CASSPASRTYEQYF.

The chain uses TRBV25-1 and TRBJ2-7; D uncertain. The V and J ends lost 4 bases and 6 bases respectively, with 22 bases between them. Germline-derived CDR1 and CDR2 are MGHDK and SYGVNS. CDR3 length: 16 amino acids. The CDR3 sequence is CASSGQRDWLLSEQYF. In DNA form, the CDR3 reads TGTGCCAGCAGTGGGCAGCGTGACTGGCTCCTAAGCGAGCAGTACTTC.

With regard to this clone: One end of the junction varies from germline; a read error may be responsible. This chain uses TRBV7-9 with TRBJ1-1; D is undetermined. The CDR3 is made up of 12 amino acids. The germline V gene has CDR1 SEHNR and CDR2 FQNEAQ (reference sequence). CDR3 residues: CASSLDQADAFF. Here the CDR3 DNA reads TGTGCCAGCAGCTTAGACCAGGCTGACGCTTTCTTT. The full variable domain, rest sourced from reference TRBV7-9 and TRBJ1-1, is DTGVSQNPRHKITKRGQNVTFRCDPISEHNRLYWYRQTLGQGPEFLTYFQNEAQLEKSRLLSDRFSAERPKGSFSTLEIQRTEQGDSAMYLCASSLDQADAFFGQGTRLTVV.

This chain connects TRBV7-6 to TRBJ2-2; D remains unclear. The germline gives CDR1 SGHVS, CDR2 FNYEAQ. This CDR3 has 16 residues. Trimming shortened V by 4 bases and J by 0 bases, and 12 bases separated the two germline ends. The CDR3 DNA follows: TGTGCCAGCAGCTCCCGGGTATTATCGAACACCGGGGAGCTGTTTTTT. Protein sequence: CASSSRVLSNTGELFF.

The chain recombines TRBV11-2 with TRBJ1-2; D is ambiguous. The CDR3 extends over 16 amino acids. Germline V gives CDR1 SGHAT, CDR2 FQNNGV. V dropped 4 bases and J dropped 2 bases, with 17 bases sitting between them. Here the CDR3 DNA reads TGTGCCAGCAGCTCCCTAGGGAGGCATCGGAACTATGGCTACACCTTC. Amino acids: CASSSLGRHRNYGYTF.